One and the same sample provided the 16 T cell receptor beta chains below, sequenced in a study of shared clonotypes between healthy human individuals. Data came from immunoSEQ multiplex PCR; TCRdb stores just in-frame clones and leaves some out. Among 550,000 to 700,000 clones listed, around four fifths were seen once. The sample comprised memory CD4+ T cells sorted from blood. Subset defined: CD45RA-negative fraction. The receptor source for this set is a woman in her twenties or thirties in good health.

This clone was seen a few times. V is TRBV6-1 and J is TRBJ2-7; the match to TRBD1 covers 7 bases. Germline trimming cut 6 bases from V and 7 bases from J; bases unmatched to any gene: 6. This CDR3 has 12 residues. CDR1 is MNHNS and CDR2 is SASEGT in the germline V gene. The CDR3 coding sequence is TGTGCCAGCAGCCGCATACAGGGGGAGCAGTACTTC. Its translation: CASSRIQGEQYF.

The chain is built from TRBV7-9 and TRBJ1-2; D is unclear. V shed 1 base and J shed 8 bases, with 14 bases lying between them. The CDR3 runs to 14 residues. Germline lookup yields CDR1 SEHNR and CDR2 FQNEAQ (reference sequence). In DNA, the CDR3 is TGTGCCAGCAGCTTAGACGTGAGGACGGGAGGCTACACCTTC. It encodes CASSLDVRTGGYTF.

The genes are TRBV5-1 and TRBJ2-1; the D gene could be TRBD1 or TRBD2 (5 bases each). Germline V gene lookup returns CDR1 SGHRS and CDR2 YFSETQ. The V end was cut by 1 base, the J end by 0 bases, with 11 bases between. The CDR3 loop spans 16 amino acids. The CDR3 region has the DNA TGCGCCAGCAGCTTGTCCGGGACCACCTCCTACAATGAGCAGTTCTTC. Translation: CASSLSGTTSYNEQFF.

This clone was picked up one time. The chain couples TRBV4-2 to TRBJ2-5, with TRBD2 matching over 8 bases. Germline V gene lookup returns CDR1 LGHNA and CDR2 YNFKEQ. This CDR3 spans 18 amino acids. V was pared by 3 bases and J by 4 bases, with 16 bases of the junction left unmatched. In DNA form, the CDR3 reads TGTGCCAGCAGCCATTCAGCGGGAGTTGGGCGGACGGTAGAGACCCAGTACTTC. Translating gives CASSHSAGVGRTVETQYF.

This chain links TRBV28 with TRBJ1-2; D is unresolved. V dropped 3 bases and J dropped 2 bases, with 10 bases sitting between them. Germline CDR1 is MDHEN and CDR2 is SYDVKM. The CDR3 spans 14 residues. The CDR3 DNA reads as TGTGCCAGCAGTTTTATACGGAAAAACTATGGCTACACCTTC. Protein product: CASSFIRKNYGYTF.

The chain employs TRBV28 and TRBJ1-3; D is possibly TRBD1 (5 bases). Germline values: CDR1 MDHEN, CDR2 SYDVKM. The CDR3 extends over 16 amino acids. Between the trimmed V and J ends, which lost 5 bases and 2 bases, there was a span of 16 bases. In nucleotides, the CDR3 is TGTGCCAGCAGTGGGACGACCGCGTCAACTGGAAACACCATATATTTT. Translated, it gives CASSGTTASTGNTIYF.

This clone was counted only a few times. CDR3 amino acids: CASSLAEHFTGGLNYEQYF. The CDR3 DNA follows: TGTGCCAGCAGCTTAGCGGAGCATTTCACGGGAGGGCTCAACTACGAGCAGTACTTC. The chain couples TRBV7-8 to TRBJ2-7; TRBD2 matches at 8 bases. Germline lookup yields CDR1 SGHVS and CDR2 FQNEAQ. Trimming cost V 0 bases and J 3 bases; bases outside gene matches: 16. The CDR3 extends over 19 amino acids.

The chain recombines TRBV4-2 with TRBJ2-2; maybe TRBD1 (8 bases). This CDR3 comprises 20 residues. Trimming pared 0 bases from V and 4 bases from J, leaving 24 bases between. CDR1 LGHNA and CDR2 YNFKEQ come from the germline V gene. The CDR3 loop is CASSQDGGTGGAVFTGELFF. The CDR3 DNA reads as TGTGCCAGCAGCCAAGATGGTGGAACAGGGGGGGCAGTTTTCACCGGGGAGCTGTTTTTT.

This sequence joins TRBV29-1 and TRBJ2-7; 7 nucleotides align to TRBD1. The CDR3 loop spans 16 amino acids. Germline V gives CDR1 SQVTM, CDR2 ANQGSEA. The junction had 12 bases not matched to a gene; V was cut back by 1 base and J by 3 bases. The CDR3 is CSVEGRPRQGGYEQYF. CDR3 nucleotide sequence: TGCAGCGTTGAAGGAAGGCCGAGACAGGGTGGCTACGAGCAGTACTTC.

The CDR3: CSVVEGRYEQYF. In DNA form, the CDR3 reads TGCAGCGTTGTGGAGGGTAGGTACGAGCAGTACTTC. J is TRBJ2-7 and V is TRBV29-1, with D possibly TRBD2 on 6 matching bases. V lost 4 bases to trimming and J lost 4 bases, with 11 bases between them. CDR3 length: 12 residues. In germline, CDR1 is SQVTM, CDR2 ANQGSEA.

The chain links TRBV29-1 to TRBJ2-3, with a tentative D call TRBD1 (5 bases). CDR1 is SQVTM, CDR2 ANQGSEA, per germline. This CDR3 region has 14 residues. Trimming took off 6 bases at V and 2 bases at J, with 15 bases between the two ends. For the CDR3, the DNA is TGCAGCGTCGCCAGGGTTGGGAACACAGATACGCAGTATTTT. Translating it yields CSVARVGNTDTQYF.

This clone showed up just a few times. The chain has TRBV5-1 and TRBJ2-1; TRBD2 matches at 8 bases. The CDR3 spans 13 residues. Germline CDR1 SGHRS, CDR2 YFSETQ. V shed 4 bases, J shed 15 bases, and the junction held 12 bases outside the gene matches. CDR3 in amino acids: CASSPLAAPKAFF. CDR3 sequence (DNA): TGCGCCAGCAGCCCACTAGCGGCCCCCAAGGCGTTCTTC.

This chain joins TRBV7-8 and TRBJ2-2; 10 positions agree with TRBD2. CDR1 and CDR2 (germline): SGHVS, FQNEAQ. Trimming took 4 bases from V and 7 from J; bases not matched to a gene: 15. The length of the CDR3 is 18 residues. CDR3 loop: CASSWGASSGSVRGELFF. CDR3 sequence (DNA): TGTGCCAGCAGCTGGGGGGCGTCTAGCGGGAGTGTTCGCGGGGAGCTGTTTTTT.

The rearrangement uses TRBV2 and TRBJ1-1; D is possibly TRBD1 (6 bases). V lost 5 bases, J lost 1 base, and 8 bases lay in between. There are 13 residues in the CDR3. Germline V CDR1 and CDR2: SNHLY, FYNNEI. In DNA form, the CDR3 reads TGTGCCAGCAGTCGGGACAAGAACACTGAAGCTTTCTTT. Its protein product is CASSRDKNTEAFF.

As regards this clone: In the same sample, other DNA sequences code for this CDR3. This chain connects TRBV19 to TRBJ2-7, with D tentatively TRBD1 (6 bases). CDR1 is LNHDA and CDR2 is SQIVND in the germline V gene (reference sequence). The CDR3 covers 13 residues. Trimming removed 4 bases at V and 6 bases at J, with 13 bases between. The CDR3 sequence: CASSTTGGGEQYF. In DNA, the CDR3 is TGTGCCAGTAGTACGACAGGTGGAGGCGAGCAGTACTTC.

The chain carries TRBV4-2 and TRBJ2-3; maybe TRBD1 (6 bases). The CDR3 spans 15 residues. Germline V gene data show CDR1 as LGHNA and CDR2 as YNFKEQ. Deletions cut 1 base from V and 2 bases from J, with 10 bases between. CDR3 DNA: TGTGCCAGCAGCCAAGGGGACACACACACAGATACGCAGTATTTT. This sequence encodes CASSQGDTHTDTQYF.